The rows below give T cell receptor beta chains drawn from one sample of a study of blood T cells in healthy people across ages. TCRdb re-called the 5' RACE reads through MiXCR, storing one row per CDR3 protein. The table includes roughly 700,000 distinct CDR3 sequences, roughly 49% detected once. The sample consisted of blood. The source of these receptors is a woman aged 55 to 70 in good health. Each CDR3 is given with its conserved first and last residue. The D gene is left open where the match is weak. Clone sizes are given selectively: once, few, many, or a class where the clone is expanded.

clone_size,d_call,j_call,v_call,cdr3_aa,cdr3_nt
.,.,TRBJ2-7,TRBV28,CASRVGGVSYEQYF,TGTGCCAGCAGAGTAGGGGGAGTCTCCTACGAGCAGTACTTC
few,TRBD2,TRBJ2-7,TRBV12-3/TRBV12-4,CASNQGWRAGGEQYF,TGTGCCAGCAACCAAGGGTGGCGAGCGGGAGGTGAGCAGTACTTC
.,.,TRBJ1-5,TRBV20-1,CSARDRAGHQPQHF,TGCAGTGCTAGAGATAGGGCAGGGCATCAGCCCCAGCATTTT
.,TRBD1,TRBJ1-2,TRBV7-2,CASSPRWTGGLDYGYTF,TGTGCCAGCAGCCCGCGTTGGACAGGGGGGCTTGACTATGGCTACACCTTC
few,.,TRBJ2-7,TRBV4-3,CASSQDPGQSSYEQYF,TGCGCCAGCAGCCAAGATCCCGGACAGTCCTCCTACGAGCAGTACTTC
.,.,TRBJ2-1,TRBV20-1,CSARGGTEQFF,TGCAGTGCTAGAGGGGGGACTGAGCAGTTCTTC
.,.,TRBJ2-3,TRBV5-4,CASSLGLAEDTRYF,TGTGCCAGCAGCTTGGGCCTAGCAGAGGATACGCGGTATTTT
.,.,TRBJ1-1,TRBV14,CASSQDSRRGVKAFF,TGTGCCAGCAGCCAAGATTCGAGAAGGGGTGTGAAAGCTTTCTTT
.,.,TRBJ1-1,TRBV5-1,CASSLSGGGTEAFF,TGCGCCAGCAGCCTCTCGGGAGGTGGCACTGAAGCTTTCTTT
.,TRBD2,TRBJ2-1,TRBV6-1,CASSGLRLANNEQFF,TGTGCCAGCAGTGGATTGAGACTAGCGAACAATGAGCAGTTCTTC